Shown below are 6 T cell receptor beta chains from a single sample sequenced in a study of T cell responses to AZD1222 COVID-19 vaccine (dated by TCRdb to about 2021). The sample's time point, from its label and the paper: baseline before first vaccination. Receptors were amplified or captured by the immunoSEQ multiplex PCR assay. TCRdb's version of the immuneACCESS table is confined to in-frame rearrangements and falls short of the full clone set. An unresolved V gene accounts for under half of the shortfall where checked; the remainder is of unknown origin. Recorded for this sample are around 180,000 clones; approximately 86% of them occurred a single time. The ten largest account for roughly 8% of the sample. This specimen was peripheral blood, taken on day 0 of AZD1222 vaccination. The receptor set was obtained from an adult in good health.

The V call is TRBV29-1, the J call TRBJ1-2, with D possibly being TRBD1 (6 bases). CDR1 is SQVTM and CDR2 is ANQGSEA in the germline V gene. This CDR3 comprises 13 residues. Trimming pared 8 bases from V and 1 base from J, leaving 14 bases between. The CDR3 region is CSTRTANNYGYTF. The DNA of the CDR3 is TGCAGCACTAGGACAGCAAATAACTATGGCTACACCTTC.

The rearrangement uses TRBV19 and TRBJ2-1; TRBD2 agrees at 10 bases. The CDR3 totals 13 residues. With 6 bases clipped from V and 15 bases from J, the junction kept 11 bases outside the gene matches. The germline CDR1 and CDR2 sequences are LNHDA and SQIVND (reference sequence). CDR3 residues: CASRRASGGELFF. CDR3 nucleotides: TGTGCCAGTAGACGGGCTAGCGGGGGAGAATTGTTCTTC. The variable domain in full, completed from reference TRBV19 and TRBJ2-1, reads DGGITQSPKYLFRKEGQNVTLSCEQNLNHDAMYWYRQDPGQGLRLIYYSQIVNDFQKGDIAEGYSVSREKKESFPLTVTSAQKNPTAFYLCASRRASGGELFFGPGTRLTVL.

This clone was observed once. The J gene is TRBJ2-7, the V gene TRBV10-1, with 7 bases aligning to TRBD1. The V gene's germline CDR1 is WNHNN and CDR2 SYGVQD (reference sequence). This CDR3 spans 14 amino acids. V lost 2 bases to trimming and J lost 1 base; unmatched junction nucleotides: 2. CDR3: CASSEGDRSYEQYF. The CDR3 DNA reads as TGCGCCAGCAGTGAGGGGGACAGATCCTACGAGCAGTACTTC.

This chain uses TRBV6-1 with TRBJ1-1, with TRBD1 as a possible D gene (5 bases). The CDR3 runs 19 residues. The germline CDR1 and CDR2 sequences are MNHNS and SASEGT. The ends were cut back, 2 bases at V and 0 bases at J, with 22 bases in the middle. CDR3 loop: CASSERWGVPGILNTEAFF. The CDR3 nucleotides are TGTGCCAGCAGTGAAAGGTGGGGGGTGCCTGGGATTTTGAACACTGAAGCTTTCTTT.

This chain connects TRBV6-2 or TRBV6-3 to TRBJ1-1, with D unresolved. Looked up from germline, CDR1 is MNHEY and CDR2 is SVGEGT. This CDR3 comprises 15 residues. The germline V and J ends were trimmed by 2 bases and 4 bases, with 14 bases remaining between them. The CDR3 nucleotides read TGTGCCAGCAGTTACCCTAGCGCGGTAGCCACTGAAGCTTTCTTT. This encodes CASSYPSAVATEAFF.

The chain couples TRBV5-4 to TRBJ1-5; D unclear. CDR1 and CDR2 (germline): SGHNT, YYREEE (reference sequence). The V end was cut by 4 bases, the J end by 5 bases, with 13 bases between. The CDR3 extends over 14 amino acids. CDR3 amino acids: CASSAGRGDQPQHF. The CDR3 region has the DNA TGTGCCAGCAGCGCAGGACGGGGAGATCAGCCCCAGCATTTT. Full variable domain (rest looked up from reference TRBV5-4 and TRBJ1-5): ETGVTQSPTHLIKTRGQQVTLRCSSQSGHNTVSWYQQALGQGPQFIFQYYREEENGRGNFPPRFSGLQFPNYSSELNVNALELDDSALYLCASSAGRGDQPQHFGDGTRLSIL.